This T cell receptor beta chain appears in the sequencing data of a study of blood T cell dynamics during melanoma immunotherapy. The study's findings and limits: Unlike progressors, later disease-control patients had W3 repertoires gaining clonality or diversity.

Time point noted: pre-treatment baseline. Assay used: immunoSEQ multiplex PCR; TCRdb lists only in-frame clones, some missing. The repertoire consists of approximately 17,000 clones, with about 89% occurring once and the leading ten covering 1.8%. Germline V lookup: CDR1 SGHRS, CDR2 YFSETQ. Trimming cost V 4 bases and J 4 bases; bases outside gene matches: 4. CDR3 length equals 16 residues. With respect to this clone: Its specificity is unknown.

The receptor was derived from a human donor with melanoma. The chain joins TRBV5-1 to TRBJ2-5, with 16 bases fitting TRBD2. The sample here was blood, taken from a patient treated with checkpoint blockade. The CDR3 spells CASSVGTSGRVETQYF. In DNA, the CDR3 is TGCGCCAGCAGCGTCGGGACTAGCGGGAGGGTAGAGACCCAGTACTTC.